The next 5 T cell receptor beta chains were all read from a single sample in a study of beta chain features in type 1 diabetes. Every bit of the isolated RNA underwent reverse transcription, so sequencing read expressed TCRB transcripts. The method was immunoSEQ multiplex PCR; TCRdb's version includes in-frame clones alone and lacks a portion of them. The sample holds hundreds of thousands of clones, approximately 15% seen once. Sequences were obtained from naive CD4+ T cells from blood. The source of these receptors is a man between 25 and 39 years old in good health.

The rearrangement uses TRBV4-1 and TRBJ2-7, with D maybe TRBD2 (5 bases). The CDR3 runs to 13 residues. Germline V gene lookup returns CDR1 MGHRA and CDR2 YSYEKL. Trimming pared 0 bases from V and 7 bases from J, leaving 10 bases between. CDR3 in DNA: TGCGCCAGCAGCCAAGAGAATCGAGGGGAGCAGTACTTC. Its translation: CASSQENRGEQYF.

This clone showed up just a few times. The J gene is TRBJ1-1, the V gene TRBV4-3; D gene ambiguous. Germline assignment: CDR1 LGHNA and CDR2 YSLEER. V dropped 0 bases and J dropped 0 bases, with 11 bases sitting between them. The CDR3 totals 16 residues. The CDR3 DNA reads TGCGCCAGCAGCCAAGATTGGGGTCGGTTGAACACTGAAGCTTTCTTT. Translating it yields CASSQDWGRLNTEAFF.

The chain is built from TRBV7-8 and TRBJ2-3; D may be TRBD1 (5 bases). Germline assignment: CDR1 SGHVS and CDR2 FQNEAQ. The CDR3 has 15 amino acids. The V and J ends lost 5 bases and 9 bases respectively, with 21 bases between them. This chain's CDR3 is CASSTDRGIPSTQYF. The CDR3 DNA reads TGTGCCAGCAGCACAGACAGAGGAATTCCTTCAACGCAGTATTTT. Supplemented by reference TRBV7-8 and TRBJ2-3, the full variable domain reads GAGVSQSPRYKVAKRGQDVALRCDPISGHVSLFWYQQALGQGPEFLTYFQNEAQLDKSGLPSDRFFAERPEGSVSTLKIQRTQQEDSAVYLCASSTDRGIPSTQYFGPGTRLTVL.

The chain links TRBV7-9 to TRBJ2-3; D remains unclear. Trimming shortened V by 4 bases and J by 4 bases, and 12 bases separated the two germline ends. The CDR3 loop spans 14 amino acids. Germline V gene data show CDR1 as SEHNR and CDR2 as FQNEAQ (reference sequence). The CDR3 spells CASSYGRSPDTQYF. The CDR3 coding sequence is TGTGCCAGCAGCTATGGACGGTCCCCAGATACGCAGTATTTT.

The genes are TRBV4-1 and TRBJ2-3; D remains ambiguous. Germline CDR1 reads MGHRA; CDR2 reads YSYEKL. V was cut by 0 bases and J by 2 bases, with 6 bases left in between. The CDR3 length is 14 residues. CDR3 sequence reads: CASSQEALTDTQYF. CDR3 bases: TGCGCCAGCAGCCAAGAGGCGCTCACAGATACGCAGTATTTT.